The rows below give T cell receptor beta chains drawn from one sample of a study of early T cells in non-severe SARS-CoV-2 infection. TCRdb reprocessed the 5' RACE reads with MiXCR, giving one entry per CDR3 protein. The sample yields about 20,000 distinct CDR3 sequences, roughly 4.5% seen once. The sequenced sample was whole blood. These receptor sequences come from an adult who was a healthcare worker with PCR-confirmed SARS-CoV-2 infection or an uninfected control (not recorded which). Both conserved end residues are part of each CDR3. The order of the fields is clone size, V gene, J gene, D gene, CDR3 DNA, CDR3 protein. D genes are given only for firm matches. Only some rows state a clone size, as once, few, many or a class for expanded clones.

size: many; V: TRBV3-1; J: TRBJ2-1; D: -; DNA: TGTGCCAGCAGCCAAGATACCACTCCGGCGAATGAGCAGTTCTTC; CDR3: CASSQDTTPANEQFF
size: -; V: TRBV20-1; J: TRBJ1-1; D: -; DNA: TGCAGTGCTAAAGACAGTTCTCTAGGGTGGAGCACTGAAGCTTTCTTT; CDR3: CSAKDSSLGWSTEAFF
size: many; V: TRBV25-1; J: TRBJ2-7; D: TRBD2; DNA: TGTGCCAGCAGTGAGATGGGCGGCGGGGGGGCCTACGAGCAGTACTTC; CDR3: CASSEMGGGGAYEQYF
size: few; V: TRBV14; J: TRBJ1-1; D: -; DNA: TGTGCCAGCAGTCCTCTGCCTCTGAACACTGAAGCTTTCTTT; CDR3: CASSPLPLNTEAFF
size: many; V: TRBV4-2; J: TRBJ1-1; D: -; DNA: TGTGCCAGCAGCCAAGGGGCCCAGATGAACACTGAAGCTTTCTTT; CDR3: CASSQGAQMNTEAFF
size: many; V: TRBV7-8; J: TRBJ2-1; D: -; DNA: TGTGCCAGCAGCCCCGGGCTAAACAATGAGCAGTTCTTC; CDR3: CASSPGLNNEQFF
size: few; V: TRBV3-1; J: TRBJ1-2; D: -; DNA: TGTGCCAGCAGCTTCGAGGGAACTTATGGCTACACCTTC; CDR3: CASSFEGTYGYTF
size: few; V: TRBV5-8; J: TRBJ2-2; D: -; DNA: TGTGCCAGCAGCTTGGGCCAGCACACCGGGGAGCTGTTTTTT; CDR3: CASSLGQHTGELFF
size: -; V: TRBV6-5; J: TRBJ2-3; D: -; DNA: TGTGCCAGCAGTTACAGGGATACGCAGTATTTT; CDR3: CASSYRDTQYF
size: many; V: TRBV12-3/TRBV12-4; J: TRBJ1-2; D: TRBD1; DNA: TGTGCCAGCAGTTGGGGGACAGGTTTCGGTGCCTTC; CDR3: CASSWGTGFGAF
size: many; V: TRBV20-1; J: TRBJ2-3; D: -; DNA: TGCAGTGCTAGAGACCTTCCCAACTCGGGGTGGAATCATTTT; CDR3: CSARDLPNSGWNHF
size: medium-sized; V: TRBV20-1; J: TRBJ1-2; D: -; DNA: TGCAGTGCTAGAGATGGGACTATGGGGCCAAACTATGGCTACACCTTC; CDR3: CSARDGTMGPNYGYTF